This T cell receptor (beta chain) was identified during a study of T-cell memory formation after mild COVID-19. Study information: The TCR clusters were mostly specific to one donor.

Germline-derived CDR1 and CDR2 are SGHRS and YFSETQ. Trimming removed 3 bases from V and 7 bases from J; junction bases left unmatched: 11. CDR3 size: 16 residues. This clonotype was detected ten times or more. No antigen is known for it. TCR alpha and TCR beta cDNA libraries with sample barcodes and UMIs came from 5'RACE using constant-segment primers. Each CDR3 protein is one row after TCRdb ran MiXCR on the 5' RACE reads. The data hold over 150,000 distinct CDR3 sequences, with 10% to 15% observed a single time. Study-level points and caveats: Several responding clones turned up in pre-infection memory, indicating that cross-reactive memory may have taken part.

Sequencing was performed on PBMCs or a T cell subset sorted from them (not recorded which). The TCR sequence derives from a man aged 18-30 years who had mild COVID-19 (a few samples of this study predate the infection). Cell type and time point are not known. This chain connects TRBV5-1 to TRBJ2-1; 9 positions agree with TRBD2. CDR3: CASSSGTSSRTNEQFF. CDR3 nucleotide sequence: TGCGCCAGCAGCTCCGGGACTAGCTCCCGTACGAATGAGCAGTTCTTC.